What follows are 26 T cell receptor beta chains derived from one specimen sequenced in a study of T-cell memory formation after mild COVID-19. TCRdb called the 5' RACE reads again in MiXCR, with one record for every CDR3 protein. Of more than 150,000 distinct CDR3 sequences listed, about 18% are singletons. Sequences were obtained from PBMCs or a T cell subset sorted from them (not recorded which). The receptors shown here come from a young man who had mild COVID-19 (a few samples of this study predate the infection). Cell type and time point are not known.

This clonotype was detected only a few times. This sequence joins TRBV7-3 and TRBJ2-1, with a possible D match to TRBD2 (7 bases). Trimming left V 6 bases short and J 2 bases short, with 17 bases between. CDR1 and CDR2 from the germline V gene are SGHTA and FQGTGA. The CDR3 spans 16 residues. The DNA of the CDR3 is TGTGCCAGCAGGGCCCGGGGCGGGGGCACCTACAATGAGCAGTTCTTC. It yields the protein CASRARGGGTYNEQFF.

This chain links TRBV5-1 with TRBJ2-1, with 11 bases identical to TRBD2. CDR3 length equals 14 residues. After removal of 4 bases from V and 5 bases from J, the junction contained 2 bases not matched to a gene. Germline V gene data show CDR1 as SGHRS and CDR2 as YFSETQ. CDR3 residues: CASSPLAGDNEQFF. CDR3 nucleotides: TGCGCCAGCAGCCCACTAGCGGGGGACAATGAGCAGTTCTTC.

There are a few counts of this clonotype. The V and J genes are TRBV6-6 and TRBJ2-3; possibly TRBD2 for D (6 bases). CDR1 and CDR2 (germline): MNHNY, SVGAGI (reference sequence). V was clipped by 6 bases and J by 3 bases, with 16 bases between them. The CDR3 spans 15 residues. Here the CDR3 reads CASSHSVGLTDTQYF. The CDR3 DNA reads TGTGCCAGCAGCCATTCAGTTGGACTAACAGATACGCAGTATTTT.

The gene calls are TRBV6-2 or TRBV6-3 and TRBJ1-5; 7 bases align to TRBD1. V gave up 5 bases and J gave up 4 bases; unmatched junction bases: 5. The CDR3 is 14 amino acids. CDR1 and CDR2 from the germline V gene are MNHEY and SVGEGT. The CDR3 nucleotides read TGTGCCAGCAGTAAGGGGGCTTGGAATCAGCCCCAGCATTTT. This encodes CASSKGAWNQPQHF.

In this sample, this clonotype turned up a few times. The CDR3 sequence is CASGAFSGGLTGELFF. CDR3 in DNA: TGTGCCAGCGGCGCCTTTAGCGGGGGGCTCACCGGGGAGCTGTTTTTT. The chain couples TRBV7-2 to TRBJ2-2; TRBD2 matches at 10 bases. CDR3 length equals 16 residues. The ends lost 8 bases at V and 4 bases at J; junction bases unmatched: 10. In germline, CDR1 is SGHTA, CDR2 FQGNSA.

V and J are TRBV7-2 and TRBJ1-4, with TRBD1 identical over 9 bases. From germline, CDR1 is SGHTA and CDR2 FQGNSA. There are 15 residues in the CDR3. V shed 4 bases and J 7 bases; nucleotides not matched to a gene: 7. The CDR3 loop reads CASSSTGTGSEKLFF. The CDR3 DNA is TGTGCCAGCAGCTCGACGGGGACAGGGAGTGAAAAACTGTTTTTT.

This clonotype has a count of ten or more. Here the CDR3 DNA reads TGCGCCAGCTCTCTTGGACACTCAGTTGATACGCAGTATTTT. Translation gives CASSLGHSVDTQYF. The chain couples TRBV5-1 to TRBJ2-3; a weak D match, TRBD1 (5 bases). Germline V CDR1 and CDR2: SGHRS, YFSETQ. The CDR3 sequence is 14 residues long. V was clipped by 7 bases and J by 6 bases, with 18 bases between them.

This clonotype was seen many times. The V gene is TRBV4-1, the J gene TRBJ1-4; possibly TRBD1 for D (6 bases). CDR3 length equals 15 residues. The V gene lost 0 bases and the J gene lost 5 bases, with 10 bases spanning the gap. Germline values: CDR1 MGHRA, CDR2 YSYEKL. CDR3 amino acids: CASSQEVTGNEKLFF. Here the CDR3 DNA reads TGCGCCAGCAGCCAAGAGGTCACAGGGAATGAAAAACTGTTTTTT.

This clonotype is a singleton in its sample. V gene TRBV20-1 combines with J gene TRBJ1-1, with D hard to call. Germline-derived CDR1 and CDR2 are DFQATT and SNEGSKA (reference sequence). The V end lost 6 bases, the J end lost 0 bases, and 11 bases lay between the germline ends. The CDR3 extends over 13 amino acids. CDR3 sequence (DNA): TGCAGTGCGTCCCAGCCTATGAACACTGAAGCTTTCTTT. Amino acid sequence: CSASQPMNTEAFF.

This clonotype was detected only a few times. The chain employs TRBV29-1 and TRBJ2-5, with 7 bases fitting TRBD2. The CDR3 loop spans 12 amino acids. Germline CDR1 SQVTM, CDR2 ANQGSEA. Trimming removed 6 bases from V and 2 bases from J; junction bases left unmatched: 3. The CDR3 loop is CSVWGGQETQYF. CDR3 DNA: TGCAGCGTCTGGGGGGGGCAAGAGACCCAGTACTTC.

This clonotype was counted only a few times. The V gene is TRBV5-1, the J gene TRBJ1-1; TRBD1 is a possible D gene (6 bases). The CDR3 is 14 residues long. V was clipped by 2 bases and J by 3 bases, with 11 bases between them. Germline-derived CDR1 and CDR2 are SGHRS and YFSETQ. The DNA of the CDR3 is TGCGCCAGCAGCTTAACAGGGTCTGACACTGAAGCTTTCTTT. It specifies CASSLTGSDTEAFF.

This clonotype was counted a few times. The chain joins TRBV5-1 to TRBJ2-1, with D tentatively TRBD1 (5 bases). Between the trimmed V and J ends, which lost 5 bases and 2 bases, there was a span of 11 bases. The CDR3 contains 14 residues. Per germline, CDR1 SGHRS and CDR2 YFSETQ. DNA for the CDR3: TGCGCCAGCAGTAGTGACAGCACCTACAATGAGCAGTTCTTC. Translated: CASSSDSTYNEQFF.

This clonotype was seen a handful of times. Written as DNA, the CDR3 is TGCGCCAGCAGCTGGGACAGGGACACTGAAGCTTTCTTT. This codes for CASSWDRDTEAFF. The V gene is TRBV5-1, the J gene TRBJ1-1, with TRBD1 identical over 9 bases. The CDR3 totals 13 residues. The J segment lost 3 bases and the V segment lost 3 bases, leaving 0 bases of the junction unmatched. CDR1 SGHRS and CDR2 YFSETQ come from the germline V gene.

This clonotype was recorded a few times. The chain links TRBV20-1 to TRBJ1-4, with TRBD1 identical over 7 bases. Trimming removed 8 bases from V and 4 bases from J; junction bases left unmatched: 13. The CDR3 consists of 15 residues. From germline, CDR1 is DFQATT and CDR2 SNEGSKA (reference sequence). CDR3 nucleotides: TGCAGTACCCGGCCGACAGGGAATGATAATGAAAAACTGTTTTTT. It codes for CSTRPTGNDNEKLFF.

Many counts were recorded for this clonotype. CDR3 amino acids: CASSRPWRSPKSNQPQHF. CDR3 DNA: TGTGCCAGCAGCCGCCCATGGCGGTCGCCCAAGAGCAATCAGCCCCAGCATTTT. V usage is TRBV7-2 and J usage is TRBJ1-5; D call uncertain. This CDR3 region has 18 residues. Germline V gives CDR1 SGHTA, CDR2 FQGNSA. V shed 5 bases and J shed 1 base, with 21 bases lying between them.

The V and J genes are TRBV2 and TRBJ1-2, with TRBD1 matching over 12 bases. Germline CDR1 is SNHLY and CDR2 is FYNNEI. The CDR3 extends over 13 amino acids. V trimming: 8 bases; J trimming: 13 bases; junction bases outside the gene matches: 11. CDR3 loop: CASDRDRGRDVTF. The CDR3 DNA is TGTGCCAGCGATCGGGACAGGGGGCGCGATGTCACCTTC.

Only a few counts were recorded for this clonotype. The J gene is TRBJ1-1, the V gene TRBV12-3 or TRBV12-4, with D hard to call. Trimming removed 5 bases from V and 0 bases from J, with 7 bases in between. The CDR3 consists of 13 residues. The CDR3 nucleotides are TGTGCCAGCAGTATCCTGATGAACACTGAAGCTTTCTTT. This codes for CASSILMNTEAFF.

This clonotype was found many times. The chain recombines TRBV5-4 with TRBJ2-5; 9 nucleotides match TRBD2. The germline V gene encodes CDR1 SGHNT and CDR2 YYREEE (reference sequence). The CDR3 has 15 amino acids. The trim removed 2 bases at V and 2 bases at J, leaving 4 bases unmatched. This CDR3 is CASSLPSGIQETQYF. In DNA, the CDR3 is TGTGCCAGCAGCTTACCTAGCGGGATTCAAGAGACCCAGTACTTC.

The V and J genes are TRBV6-2 or TRBV6-3 and TRBJ2-7, with D maybe TRBD1 (6 bases). The V end was cut by 5 bases, the J end by 2 bases, with 16 bases between. In germline, CDR1 is MNHEY, CDR2 SVGEGT. The CDR3 has 15 residues. The CDR3 loop reads CASSRPGTLTYEQYV. Here the CDR3 DNA reads TGTGCCAGCAGTCGTCCCGGGACACTTACCTACGAGCAGTACGTC.

This CDR3 is CASSPGGRDQPQHF. The CDR3 DNA follows: TGTGCCAGCTCACCAGGGGGGCGGGATCAGCCCCAGCATTTT. The genes are TRBV18 and TRBJ1-5, with TRBD1 as a possible D gene (6 bases). The length of the CDR3 is 14 residues. The ends were cut back, 2 bases at V and 5 bases at J, with 10 bases in the middle. Per germline, CDR1 KGHSH and CDR2 LQKENI. The full variable domain, completed using reference TRBV18 and TRBJ1-5, is NAGVMQNPRHLVRRRGQEARLRCSPMKGHSHVYWYRQLPEEGLKFMVYLQKENIIDESGMPKERFSAEFPKEGPSILRIQQVVRGDSAAYFCASSPGGRDQPQHFGDGTRLSIL.

For this clonotype: With a much larger clone just one base away, this may be a read error. J is TRBJ2-3 and V is TRBV2; weak D call: TRBD2 (5 bases). The CDR3 is 12 residues long. Germline V lookup: CDR1 SNHLY, CDR2 FYNNEI. Here the CDR3 DNA reads TGTGTCAGCAGAGAGAGGGCAGATACGCAGTATTTT. Protein product: CVSRERADTQYF.

This clonotype was counted a few times. The gene calls are TRBV12-3 or TRBV12-4 and TRBJ1-2; D remains unclear. This CDR3 is built from 14 residues. V gave up 5 bases and J gave up 8 bases, with 18 bases separating them. CDR3 region: CASSPDGFVGGYTF. The DNA of the CDR3 is TGTGCCAGCAGTCCCGACGGTTTCGTGGGGGGCTACACCTTC.

The chain carries TRBV20-1 and TRBJ2-1, with no clear D. Trimming cost V 7 bases and J 9 bases, with 16 bases left between them. The CDR3 extends over 12 amino acids. Germline CDR1 is DFQATT and CDR2 is SNEGSKA (reference sequence). For the CDR3, the DNA is TGCAGTGGTCGGGCTGGCGACGGTGAGCAGTTCTTC. This codes for CSGRAGDGEQFF.

The table lists this clonotype with a few counts. The chain has TRBV20-1 and TRBJ1-6; D gene unclear. This CDR3 has 13 amino acids. CDR1 DFQATT and CDR2 SNEGSKA come from the germline V gene (reference sequence). Trimming stripped 3 bases from V and 6 bases from J, with 9 bases between. This CDR3 is CSARDAGNSPLHF. CDR3 coding DNA: TGCAGTGCTAGGGACGCGGGTAATTCACCCCTCCACTTT.

The chain has TRBV29-1 and TRBJ2-1, with a tentative D call TRBD1 (6 bases). Trimming stripped 7 bases from V and 8 bases from J, with 9 bases between. There are 10 residues in the CDR3. Germline CDR1 SQVTM, CDR2 ANQGSEA. The CDR3 nucleotides are TGCAGCGGACAGGTGTATGAGCAGTTCTTC. It translates to CSGQVYEQFF.

This clonotype has at least ten counts. The chain recombines TRBV7-9 with TRBJ1-1; no reliable D call. The germline V gene has CDR1 SEHNR and CDR2 FQNEAQ (reference sequence). Trimming removed 2 bases at V and 6 bases at J, with 10 bases between. This CDR3 is built from 13 residues. CDR3 DNA: TGTGCCAGCAGCTTAAGGATAGTCCCTGAAGCTTTCTTT. This gives the protein CASSLRIVPEAFF.